This TCR beta chain was recovered during a study of blood T cell repertoires in COVID-19. V was cut by 3 bases and J by 5 bases, with 8 bases left in between. Germline assignment: CDR1 KGHSH and CDR2 LQKENI. The CDR3 has 14 amino acids. Here immunoSEQ multiplex PCR was the method, and the copy in TCRdb shows in-frame clones only, minus some. The data show approximately 200,000 clones, with about nine tenths seen just once and under 2% held by the top ten. This TCR derives from a man between 65 and 79 years old with acute or convalescent COVID-19. The V call is TRBV18, the J call TRBJ1-6; no definite D call. The sequencing input was peripheral blood. DNA of the CDR3: TGTGCCAGCTCACCGAAAGGAGATAATTCACCCCTCCACTTT. Its protein product is CASSPKGDNSPLHF.